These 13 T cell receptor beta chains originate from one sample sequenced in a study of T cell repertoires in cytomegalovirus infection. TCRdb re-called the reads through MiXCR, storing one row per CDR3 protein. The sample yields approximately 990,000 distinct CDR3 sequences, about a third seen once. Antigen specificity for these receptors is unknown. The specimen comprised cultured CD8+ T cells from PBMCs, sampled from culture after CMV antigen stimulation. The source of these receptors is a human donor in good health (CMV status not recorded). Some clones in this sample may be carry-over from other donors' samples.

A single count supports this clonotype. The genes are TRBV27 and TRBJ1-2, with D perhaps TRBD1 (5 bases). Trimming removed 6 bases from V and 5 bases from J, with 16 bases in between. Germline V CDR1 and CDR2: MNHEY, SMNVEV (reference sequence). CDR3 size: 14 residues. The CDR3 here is CASSLFRDSYGYTF. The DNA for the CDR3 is TGTGCCAGCAGCCTCTTCCGGGACTCGTATGGCTACACCTTC.

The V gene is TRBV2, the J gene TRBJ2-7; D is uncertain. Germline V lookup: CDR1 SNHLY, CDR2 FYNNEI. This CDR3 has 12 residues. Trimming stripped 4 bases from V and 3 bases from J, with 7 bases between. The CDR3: CASSAAVYEQYF. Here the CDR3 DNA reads TGTGCCAGCAGTGCCGCAGTCTACGAGCAGTACTTC.

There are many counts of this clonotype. CDR3 nucleotides: TGTGCCAGCAGCCCGAACATCGGCCGGGGCGGGGAGCTGTTTTTT. Its translation is CASSPNIGRGGELFF. The V gene is TRBV7-8, the J gene TRBJ2-2; TRBD2 might be the D (5 bases). The ends were cut back, 5 bases at V and 7 bases at J, with 17 bases in the middle. The germline V gene has CDR1 SGHVS and CDR2 FQNEAQ. This CDR3 comprises 15 residues.

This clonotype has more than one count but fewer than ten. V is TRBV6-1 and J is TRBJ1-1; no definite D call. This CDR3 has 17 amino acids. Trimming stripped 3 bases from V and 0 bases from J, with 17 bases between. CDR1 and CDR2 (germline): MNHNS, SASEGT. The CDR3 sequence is CASSEDPQNLMNTEAFF. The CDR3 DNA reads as TGTGCCAGCAGTGAGGATCCACAAAACCTCATGAACACTGAAGCTTTCTTT.

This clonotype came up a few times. CDR3 in amino acids: CASSNPPGGYGYTF. For the CDR3, the DNA is TGTGCCAGTAGTAACCCACCCGGAGGGTATGGCTACACCTTC. The chain carries TRBV19 and TRBJ1-2; D is ambiguous. CDR1 and CDR2 (germline): LNHDA, SQIVND (reference sequence). V shed 4 bases and J shed 5 bases, with 14 bases lying between them. This CDR3 is built from 14 residues.

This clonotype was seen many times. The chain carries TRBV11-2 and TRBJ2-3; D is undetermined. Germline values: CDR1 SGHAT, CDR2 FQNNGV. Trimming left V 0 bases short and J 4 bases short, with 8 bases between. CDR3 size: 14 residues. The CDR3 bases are TGTGCCAGCAGCTTAGATTGGGCGGCAGATACGCAGTATTTT. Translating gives CASSLDWAADTQYF.

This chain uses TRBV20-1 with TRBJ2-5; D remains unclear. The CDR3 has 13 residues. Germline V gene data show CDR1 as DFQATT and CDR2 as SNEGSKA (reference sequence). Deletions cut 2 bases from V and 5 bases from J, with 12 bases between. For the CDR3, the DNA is TGCAGTGCTAGACGGCAGGTGAGGGAGACCCAGTACTTC. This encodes CSARRQVRETQYF.

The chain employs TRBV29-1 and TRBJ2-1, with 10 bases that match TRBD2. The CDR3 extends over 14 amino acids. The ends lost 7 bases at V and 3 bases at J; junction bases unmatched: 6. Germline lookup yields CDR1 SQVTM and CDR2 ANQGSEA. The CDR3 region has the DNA TGCAGCGCTGGCCTAGCGGGGGTCTACAATGAGCAGTTCTTC. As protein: CSAGLAGVYNEQFF.

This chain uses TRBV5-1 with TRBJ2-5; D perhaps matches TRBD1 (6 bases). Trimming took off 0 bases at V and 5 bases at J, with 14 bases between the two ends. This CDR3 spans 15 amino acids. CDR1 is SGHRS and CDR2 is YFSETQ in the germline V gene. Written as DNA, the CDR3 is TGCGCCAGCAGCTTGGTGGTAGGGGGTATCGAGACCCAGTACTTC. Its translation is CASSLVVGGIETQYF.

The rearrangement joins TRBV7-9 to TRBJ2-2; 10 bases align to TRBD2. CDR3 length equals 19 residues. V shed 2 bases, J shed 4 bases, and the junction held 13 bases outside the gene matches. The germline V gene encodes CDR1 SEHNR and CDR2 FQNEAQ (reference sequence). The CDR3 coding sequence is TGTGCCAGCAGCTTACGGACTAGCGGCCTTCCATTTCTCACCGGGGAGCTGTTTTTT. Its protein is CASSLRTSGLPFLTGELFF. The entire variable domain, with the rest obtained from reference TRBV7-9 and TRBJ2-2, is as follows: DTGVSQNPRHKITKRGQNVTFRCDPISEHNRLYWYRQTLGQGPEFLTYFQNEAQLEKSRLLSDRFSAERPKGSFSTLEIQRTEQGDSAMYLCASSLRTSGLPFLTGELFFGEGSRLTVL.

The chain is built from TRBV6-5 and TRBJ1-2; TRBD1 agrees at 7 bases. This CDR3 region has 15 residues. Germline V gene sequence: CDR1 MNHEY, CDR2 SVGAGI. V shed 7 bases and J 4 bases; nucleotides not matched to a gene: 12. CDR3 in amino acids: CASKSTGERGYGYTF. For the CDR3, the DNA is TGTGCCAGCAAGTCCACAGGGGAACGGGGCTATGGCTACACCTTC.

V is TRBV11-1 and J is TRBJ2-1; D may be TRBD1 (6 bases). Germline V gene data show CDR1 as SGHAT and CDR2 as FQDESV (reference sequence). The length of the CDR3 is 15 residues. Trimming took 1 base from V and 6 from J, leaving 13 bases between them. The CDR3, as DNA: TGTGCCAGCAGCTTAGTAACTACGACAGGCAATGAGCAGTTCTTC. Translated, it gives CASSLVTTTGNEQFF. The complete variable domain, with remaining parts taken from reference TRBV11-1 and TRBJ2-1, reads EAEVAQSPRYKITEKSQAVAFWCDPISGHATLYWYRQILGQGPELLVQFQDESVVDDSQLPKDRFSAERLKGVDSTLKIQPAELGDSAMYLCASSLVTTTGNEQFFGPGTRLTVL.

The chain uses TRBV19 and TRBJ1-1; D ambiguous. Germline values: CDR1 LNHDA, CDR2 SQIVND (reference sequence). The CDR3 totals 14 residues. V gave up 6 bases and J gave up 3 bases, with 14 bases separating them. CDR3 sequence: CASRGIHQDTEAFF. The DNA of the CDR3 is TGTGCCAGTAGGGGGATTCACCAGGACACTGAAGCTTTCTTT.